Reported below is one TCR beta chain. This CDR3 is built from 15 residues. Per germline, CDR1 SGHTA and CDR2 FQGNSA. V gave up 2 bases and J gave up 4 bases, with 14 bases separating them. The sample is drawn from a study of shared clonotypes between healthy human individuals. Method: immunoSEQ multiplex PCR; TCRdb's copy keeps in-frame clones and lacks some. The sample records some 900,000 clones, approximately 80% being singletons. The TCR was taken from a man between 18 and 29 years old in good health. The sample was memory CD4+ T cells sorted from blood. Indicated subset: CD45RA-negative fraction. The chain uses TRBV7-2 and TRBJ2-5; TRBD1 might be the D (6 bases). CDR3 protein: CASSLRGKGGETQYF. In nucleotides, the CDR3 is TGTGCCAGCAGCTTAAGGGGGAAAGGGGGAGAGACCCAGTACTTC.